One and the same sample provided the 5 T cell receptor beta chains below, sequenced in a study of post-analysis software for immune sequencing data. Findings and caveats of the study: TRBV segments more frequent in patients than in controls numbered five and included TRBV5-6, TRBV5-1 and TRBV20-1.

Their cognate antigens are unknown. TCR beta cDNA libraries included unique molecular identifiers. TCRdb ran MiXCR on the PCR reads and lists one entry per CDR3 protein. The table includes around 400,000 distinct CDR3 sequences, about 39% detected once. The source material was blood. The receptors derive from a girl aged 2 to 10 with multiple sclerosis.

This clonotype has a single count. V usage is TRBV5-1 and J usage is TRBJ2-7, with 8 positions matching TRBD1. The J call could be wrong; TRBJ2-5 is a better fit for the DNA end. The germline V gene has CDR1 SGHRS and CDR2 YFSETQ. This CDR3 is built from 14 residues. CDR3 in DNA: TGCGCCAGCAGCTCCAAACAGGGGGTTGAGACCCAGTACTTC. It encodes CASSSKQGVETQYF.

This chain connects TRBV5-6 to TRBJ1-2; TRBD1 is a possible D gene (5 bases). From germline, CDR1 is SGHDT and CDR2 YYEEEE. The CDR3 has 13 amino acids. Deletions cut 1 base from V and 6 bases from J, with 10 bases between. CDR3 sequence: CASSLWAGNGYTF. The CDR3 DNA reads TGTGCCAGCAGCTTGTGGGCAGGGAATGGCTACACCTTC.

The rearrangement links TRBV18 to TRBJ2-3, with 7 bases aligning to TRBD2. This CDR3 comprises 16 residues. J was trimmed by 2 bases and V by 2 bases; bases with no gene match: 7. Germline loops: CDR1 KGHSH, CDR2 LQKENI. The CDR3, as DNA: TGTGCCAGCTCACCATGGGCCAGCGGGGACACAGATACGCAGTATTTT. Protein: CASSPWASGDTDTQYF.

This clonotype was counted between two and nine times. The gene calls are TRBV27 and TRBJ2-3; D uncertain. This CDR3 is 13 amino acids long. V was cut by 2 bases and J by 7 bases, with 10 bases left in between. Per the germline V gene, CDR1 is MNHEY and CDR2 is SMNVEV (reference sequence). The CDR3 coding sequence is TGTGCCAGCAGTTTAACGGCTTCCCATACGCAGTATTTT. The encoded protein is CASSLTASHTQYF.

V gene TRBV15 combines with J gene TRBJ1-6, with TRBD1 as a possible D gene (6 bases). The CDR3 extends over 17 amino acids. The germline V and J ends were trimmed by 2 bases and 10 bases, with 21 bases remaining between them. The germline V gene has CDR1 LNHNV and CDR2 YYDKDF (reference sequence). The CDR3 region has the DNA TGTGCCACCAGCAGACGTCTCGGCAGGGGCTCCAACTCACCCCTCCACTTT. This sequence encodes CATSRRLGRGSNSPLHF.